This T cell receptor (beta chain) was retrieved from a study of cytomegalovirus exposure and HLA in healthy donors. PCR involved 60 Vbeta and 13 Jbeta primers. TCRdb's table, derived via immunoSEQ multiplex PCR, lists solely in-frame clones and lacks some. The data show over 150,000 clones, with around 80% seen just once and roughly 1.4% held by the top ten. Germline CDR1 PRHDT, CDR2 FYEKMQ (reference sequence). The CDR3 totals 17 residues. V dropped 6 bases and J dropped 3; count of bases not matched to a gene: 9. The sample holds one count of this clone. The material sequenced was PBMCs. The chain carries TRBV13 and TRBJ2-2, with TRBD2 matching over 11 bases. The clonotype was recovered from a woman between 25 and 40 years old in good health and CMV-seropositive. The CDR3 nucleotides read TGTGCCAGCAGTCAAAATAGCGGGAGGGCCTACACCGGGGAGCTGTTTTTT. Residues: CASSQNSGRAYTGELFF. The complete variable domain, with remaining parts taken from reference TRBV13 and TRBJ2-2, reads AAGVIQSPRHLIKEKRETATLKCYPIPRHDTVYWYQQGPGQDPQFLISFYEKMQSDKGSIPDRFSAQQFSDYHSELNMSSLELGDSALYFCASSQNSGRAYTGELFFGEGSRLTVL.